The 21 T cell receptor beta chains in this list originate from one sample, sequenced in a study of lymphopenia after photon versus proton radiotherapy. TCRdb's table, derived via immunoSEQ multiplex PCR, lists solely in-frame clones and lacks some. The data contain about 30,000 clones, almost 90% of them singletons. This specimen consisted of peripheral blood, obtained from a patient treated with photon-based radiotherapy. The receptors stem from a woman in her 50s with pancreatic cancer.

The genes are TRBV27 and TRBJ2-1; 16 bases fit TRBD2. Trimming cost V 5 bases and J 10 bases; bases outside gene matches: 5. The CDR3 is 15 residues long. CDR1 and CDR2 (germline): MNHEY, SMNVEV (reference sequence). The DNA for the CDR3 is TGTGCCAGCAGTGTCGGGACTAGCGGGAGGGAGGAGCAGTTCTTC. Its translation: CASSVGTSGREEQFF.

This clone was observed a handful of times. The rearrangement links TRBV6-6 to TRBJ2-2, with 7 bases aligning to TRBD2. The V segment lost 6 bases and the J segment 7 bases; nucleotides outside the gene matches: 8. Germline values: CDR1 MNHNY, CDR2 SVGAGI (reference sequence). The CDR3 is 14 residues long. The CDR3, as DNA: TGTGCCAGCAGGGGGGGAGGGCCTATCGGGGAGCTGTTTTTT. Encoded protein: CASRGGGPIGELFF.

This clone was observed a single time. The rearrangement links TRBV5-1 to TRBJ2-1; D remains ambiguous. Germline V CDR1 and CDR2: SGHRS, YFSETQ. The CDR3 loop spans 13 amino acids. V was shortened by 2 bases and J by 3 bases, with 6 bases between the two germline ends. CDR3 sequence: CASSFTNYNEQFF. For the CDR3, the DNA is TGCGCCAGCAGCTTTACTAACTACAATGAGCAGTTCTTC.

There are a few counts of this clone. The chain joins TRBV28 to TRBJ2-7, with 13 bases matching TRBD2. There are 15 residues in the CDR3. Germline V gene sequence: CDR1 MDHEN, CDR2 SYDVKM. The ends lost 6 bases at V and 3 bases at J; junction bases unmatched: 5. CDR3 residues: CASSAWTSGGYEQYF. The CDR3 bases are TGTGCCAGCAGCGCCTGGACTAGCGGGGGCTACGAGCAGTACTTC.

The chain joins TRBV6-5 to TRBJ1-5; D is possibly TRBD1 (6 bases). The V gene lost 7 bases and the J gene lost 9 bases, with 16 bases spanning the gap. There are 13 residues in the CDR3. Germline V lookup: CDR1 MNHEY, CDR2 SVGAGI. The CDR3 DNA reads as TGTGCCAGCACTAACAAGGGGGAATTGCCCCAGCATTTT. Its translation: CASTNKGELPQHF.

The V and J genes are TRBV5-1 and TRBJ2-6; a possible D gene is TRBD1 (6 bases). The CDR3 contains 16 residues. Trimming pared 1 base from V and 2 bases from J, leaving 10 bases between. Germline lookup yields CDR1 SGHRS and CDR2 YFSETQ. CDR3 in amino acids: CASSLTGMAGANVLTF. As DNA, the CDR3 is TGCGCCAGCAGCTTGACAGGGATGGCTGGGGCCAACGTCCTGACTTTC.

The rearrangement joins TRBV30 to TRBJ1-2; D call uncertain. The length of the CDR3 is 11 residues. Trimming pared 7 bases from V and 7 bases from J, leaving 13 bases between. The germline gives CDR1 GTSNPN, CDR2 SVGIG (reference sequence). CDR3 sequence (DNA): TGTGCCTCCCCCAAACCGGGTGGCTACACCTTC. Residues: CASPKPGGYTF.

The V call is TRBV4-3, the J call TRBJ2-3; D unresolved. Germline assignment: CDR1 LGHNA and CDR2 YSLEER. Trimming took 0 bases from V and 2 from J, leaving 9 bases between them. CDR3 length equals 15 residues. The CDR3 region is CASSQDTRTTDTQYF. CDR3 nucleotide sequence: TGCGCCAGCAGCCAAGATACGAGGACCACAGATACGCAGTATTTT.

V and J are TRBV6-1 and TRBJ1-5, with D perhaps TRBD1 (6 bases). CDR3 length: 14 residues. V gave up 2 bases and J gave up 7 bases, with 12 bases separating them. From germline, CDR1 is MNHNS and CDR2 SASEGT. The CDR3 spells CASSEKTGVQPQHF. The DNA of the CDR3 is TGTGCCAGCAGTGAAAAGACAGGCGTACAGCCCCAGCATTTT.

This chain uses TRBV6-6 with TRBJ2-7; TRBD2 matches at 8 bases. CDR3 length: 15 residues. After removal of 0 bases from V and 4 bases from J, the junction contained 5 bases not matched to a gene. CDR1 is MNHNY, CDR2 SVGAGI, per germline (reference sequence). CDR3 DNA: TGTGCCAGCAGTTACTCCGGAACTAGCGGTTACGAGCAGTACTTC. Its protein product is CASSYSGTSGYEQYF.

This chain joins TRBV10-3 and TRBJ2-3; 9 bases are shared with TRBD2. Germline lookup yields CDR1 ENHRY and CDR2 SYGVKD. The CDR3 runs to 15 residues. Trimming took 6 bases from V and 2 from J; bases not matched to a gene: 6. The CDR3 bases are TGTGCCATCAGCCCAACTAGCGGGTTCACAGATACGCAGTATTTT. Translated: CAISPTSGFTDTQYF.

The chain employs TRBV29-1 and TRBJ2-2, with a tentative D call TRBD2 (5 bases). The germline V gene has CDR1 SQVTM and CDR2 ANQGSEA. Trimming left V 3 bases short and J 6 bases short, with 11 bases between. The CDR3 contains 13 residues. CDR3 nucleotides: TGCAGCGTTGACGGGGAGAGGGCCGGGGAGCTGTTTTTT. It encodes CSVDGERAGELFF.

This chain joins TRBV7-2 and TRBJ1-6, with a possible D match to TRBD1 (5 bases). The V gene's germline CDR1 is SGHTA and CDR2 FQGNSA. Trimming removed 7 bases at V and 5 bases at J, with 12 bases between. This CDR3 has 14 amino acids. The CDR3 DNA reads TGTGCCAGCACCCGACAGAAAGATAATTCACCCCTCCACTTT. This codes for CASTRQKDNSPLHF.

This sequence joins TRBV11-2 and TRBJ2-4; the match to TRBD2 covers 7 bases. J was trimmed by 9 bases and V by 2 bases; bases with no gene match: 19. The CDR3 has 18 amino acids. Looked up from germline, CDR1 is SGHAT and CDR2 is FQNNGV. CDR3 sequence (DNA): TGTGCCAGCAGCTTAAGGCAGGGCGAGGAGACTAGCCGGGTCATTCAGTACTTC. Translated: CASSLRQGEETSRVIQYF.

This clone was counted a single time. This sequence joins TRBV10-3 and TRBJ2-7; TRBD2 matches 13 bases. Germline V gene data show CDR1 as ENHRY and CDR2 as SYGVKD. The ends lost 7 bases at V and 6 bases at J; junction bases unmatched: 6. This CDR3 is 14 amino acids long. CDR3 region: CAIKGLAGEGEQYF. The DNA for the CDR3 is TGTGCCATCAAAGGACTAGCGGGAGAAGGCGAGCAGTACTTC.

A word on this clone: In the same sample, other DNA sequences code for this CDR3. This chain links TRBV19 with TRBJ1-5; no firm D call. The CDR3 is 14 amino acids. Germline assignment: CDR1 LNHDA and CDR2 SQIVND (reference sequence). V lost 3 bases and J lost 5, with 11 bases in between. The chain's CDR3 is CASSMGNTYQPQHF. CDR3 nucleotide sequence: TGTGCCAGTAGTATGGGAAATACCTATCAGCCCCAGCATTTT.

The chain recombines TRBV5-1 with TRBJ2-5, with D perhaps TRBD1 or TRBD2 (5 bases each). The CDR3 is made up of 16 amino acids. Germline assignment: CDR1 SGHRS and CDR2 YFSETQ. Trimming pared 7 bases from V and 2 bases from J, leaving 21 bases between. DNA of the CDR3: TGCGCCAGCCAGGACCCTCGGGGACCAGCACAAGAGACCCAGTACTTC. Its protein product is CASQDPRGPAQETQYF. Full variable domain (outside the CDR3, taken from reference TRBV5-1 and TRBJ2-5): KAGVTQTPRYLIKTRGQQVTLSCSPISGHRSVSWYQQTPGQGLQFLFEYFSETQRNKGNFPGRFSGRQFSNSRSEMNVSTLELGDSALYLCASQDPRGPAQETQYFGPGTRLLVL.

The J gene is TRBJ2-1, the V gene TRBV25-1; TRBD1 aligns across 7 bases. V shed 6 bases and J 5 bases; nucleotides not matched to a gene: 10. Germline assignment: CDR1 MGHDK and CDR2 SYGVNS. This CDR3 is built from 15 residues. As DNA, the CDR3 is TGTGCCAGCAGCGATACGGGACAGCCACACAATGAGCAGTTCTTC. Encoded protein: CASSDTGQPHNEQFF.

The CDR3 is CASSIQGIGNEKLFF. Here the CDR3 DNA reads TGTGCCAGTAGTATCCAGGGGATAGGAAATGAAAAACTGTTTTTT. The genes are TRBV19 and TRBJ1-4; D is perhaps TRBD1 (6 bases). Trimming cost V 3 bases and J 5 bases, with 13 bases left between them. Per the germline V gene, CDR1 is LNHDA and CDR2 is SQIVND (reference sequence). CDR3 length: 15 amino acids.

The chain has TRBV28 and TRBJ1-1; no clear D gene. The V end lost 7 bases, the J end lost 0 bases, and 27 bases lay between the germline ends. The CDR3 sequence is 19 residues long. In germline, CDR1 is MDHEN, CDR2 SYDVKM. CDR3 nucleotides: TGTGCCAGCATCCATTGGTCCCCCAGGTGGGGTCTCATGAACACTGAAGCTTTCTTT. It encodes CASIHWSPRWGLMNTEAFF.

A note on this clone: The sample has other DNA sequences that encode this CDR3 too. CDR3 residues: CASSLVVSPYEQYF. CDR3 coding DNA: TGCGCCAGCAGCTTGGTAGTCAGCCCCTACGAGCAGTACTTC. This rearrangement joins TRBV5-1 to TRBJ2-7; D call uncertain. In germline, CDR1 is SGHRS, CDR2 YFSETQ. V lost 0 bases and J 2 bases, leaving 9 bases between the germline ends. This CDR3 has 14 residues.